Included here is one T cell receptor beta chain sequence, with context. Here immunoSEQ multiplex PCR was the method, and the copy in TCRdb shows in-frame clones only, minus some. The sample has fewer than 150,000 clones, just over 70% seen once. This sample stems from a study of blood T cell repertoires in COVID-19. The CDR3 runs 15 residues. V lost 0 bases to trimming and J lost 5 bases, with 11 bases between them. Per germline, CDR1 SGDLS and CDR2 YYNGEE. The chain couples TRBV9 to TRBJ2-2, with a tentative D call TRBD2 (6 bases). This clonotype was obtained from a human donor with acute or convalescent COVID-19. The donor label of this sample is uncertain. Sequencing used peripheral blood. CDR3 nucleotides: TGTGCCAGCAGCGTAGGGGACTTGGGGACCGGGGAGCTGTTTTTT. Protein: CASSVGDLGTGELFF. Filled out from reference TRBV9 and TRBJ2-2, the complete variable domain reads DSGVTQTPKHLITATGQRVTLRCSPRSGDLSVYWYQQSLDQGLQFLIQYYNGEERAKGNILERFSAQQFPDLHSELNLSSLELGDSALYFCASSVGDLGTGELFFGEGSRLTVL.